This T cell receptor (beta chain) was recovered during a study of blood T cell repertoires in COVID-19. At the level of the study: There were acute and convalescent COVID-19 samples, and they came from the United States, Italy and Spain. Sources were T cells, B-cell-depleted T cells, or PBMCs; the material itself was cDNA or gDNA.

Original data processing: It was from reference gene primer amplification that nucleated cell counts were estimated. Method: immunoSEQ multiplex PCR; TCRdb's copy keeps in-frame clones and lacks some. That table is the source of V, J and clone size, and D and trimming were worked out from the DNA. The data contain around 200,000 clones, under 85% of them singletons. The sequence derives from a middle-aged woman with acute or convalescent COVID-19. The sample taken for sequencing was peripheral blood.

The CDR3 spells CASSLIAQGASYEQYF. The CDR3 DNA follows: TGCGCCAGCAGCTTGATCGCACAGGGGGCCTCCTACGAGCAGTACTTC. V usage is TRBV5-1 and J usage is TRBJ2-7; 9 bases fit TRBD1. The CDR3 totals 16 residues. CDR1 and CDR2 from the germline V gene are SGHRS and YFSETQ. The junction had 5 bases not matched to a gene; V was cut back by 1 base and J by 0 bases.